Here is one T cell receptor beta chain with its context. Its cognate antigen is unknown. Profiling relied on immunoSEQ multiplex PCR, and the TCRdb table lists in-frame clones only, not all of them. The sample holds some 120,000 clones, roughly 88% seen once. Trimming removed 0 bases at V and 1 base at J, with 7 bases between. The CDR3 loop spans 14 amino acids. CDR1 is SGDLS, CDR2 YYNGEE, per germline. The entry originates in a study of T cell responses to AZD1222 COVID-19 vaccine. The study, taken as a whole, reports: Epitopes outside B.1.351 and B.1.1.7 mutated regions reportedly drew nearly half of spike TCRs. Repertoires were obtained solely post-peak T cell response.

This clonotype was sampled from an adult in good health. V and J are TRBV9 and TRBJ1-1; perhaps TRBD1 as D (5 bases). This specimen consisted of peripheral blood, obtained on day 0 of AZD1222 vaccination. This CDR3 is CASSVDQGNTEAFF. DNA for the CDR3: TGTGCCAGCAGCGTAGACCAGGGGAACACTGAAGCTTTCTTT.